The clone carrying this T cell receptor beta chain was detected only a few times. The data belong to a study of STAT5B mutations in CD4+ large granular lymphocyte leukemia. Controls came from buffy coats of healthy blood donors. In the original workflow: A productive frequency of 2.59 x 10-5 was the lowest detectable. Libraries were prepared by immunoSEQ multiplex PCR; TCRdb keeps only in-frame clonotypes and omits some of them. That table supplies the V and J calls and clone size; D and trimming were determined from the DNA. The sample lists around 35,000 clones, roughly two thirds occurring once. The sequencing sample was made of CD4+ T cells from blood buffy coats. The receptor was derived from a human donor in good health.

The CDR3 reads CASSYSSPFRGAGYTF. CDR3 bases: TGTGCCAGCAGTTATTCCTCCCCGTTTAGGGGCGCGGGCTACACCTTC. V and J are TRBV6-5 and TRBJ1-2; a weak D match, TRBD1 (5 bases). Looked up from germline, CDR1 is MNHEY and CDR2 is SVGAGI. The CDR3 runs 16 residues. Trimming left V 3 bases short and J 8 bases short, with 22 bases between.